A single sample is the source of the 5 T cell receptor beta chains below, sequenced in a study of cytomegalovirus exposure and HLA in healthy donors. Amplification used 60 Vbeta primers and 13 Jbeta primers. Profiling relied on immunoSEQ multiplex PCR, and the TCRdb table lists in-frame clones only, not all of them. Of about 87,000 clones in the sample, approximately 74% were seen once. Sequencing was done on a sample of PBMCs. The receptors come from a young man in good health and CMV-seropositive.

The V gene is TRBV5-4, the J gene TRBJ2-5; 9 nucleotides align to TRBD2. Near its end, the DNA agrees better with TRBJ2-7, so the J call may be wrong. This CDR3 is built from 15 residues. Germline values: CDR1 SGHNT, CDR2 YYREEE (reference sequence). CDR3 protein: CASSLVVAGAYEQYF. The CDR3 DNA is TGTGCCAGCAGCTTGGTGGTAGCGGGGGCCTACGAGCAGTACTTC.

This clone occurred once. The chain joins TRBV10-1 to TRBJ2-4, with D perhaps TRBD2 (5 bases). Looked up from germline, CDR1 is WNHNN and CDR2 is SYGVQD (reference sequence). The CDR3 totals 15 residues. Trimming shortened V by 2 bases and J by 6 bases, and 14 bases separated the two germline ends. For the CDR3, the DNA is TGCGCCAGCAGTGAGAGAAAGGGAGTTGGAAACATTCAGTACTTC. Protein product: CASSERKGVGNIQYF.

The CDR3 reads CASSNRQGGQPQHF. CDR3 sequence (DNA): TGTGCCAGCAGCAACCGACAGGGGGGCCAGCCCCAGCATTTT. J is TRBJ1-5 and V is TRBV27, with 9 nucleotides matching TRBD1. Germline lookup yields CDR1 MNHEY and CDR2 SMNVEV (reference sequence). V was pared by 6 bases and J by 7 bases, with 7 bases of the junction left unmatched. This CDR3 comprises 14 residues.

The rearrangement links TRBV4-2 to TRBJ2-2; D unresolved. The CDR3 is 15 residues long. The germline V gene has CDR1 LGHNA and CDR2 YNFKEQ. Trimming left V 3 bases short and J 4 bases short, with 12 bases between. The CDR3, as DNA: TGTGCCAGCAGCCAGTCCCAGCGAGCCACCGGGGAGCTGTTTTTT. Residues: CASSQSQRATGELFF.

The chain joins TRBV6-1 to TRBJ2-5; 9 bases align to TRBD1. The germline V gene has CDR1 MNHNS and CDR2 SASEGT. The CDR3 is 15 amino acids. V shed 3 bases, J shed 4 bases, and the junction held 6 bases outside the gene matches. The CDR3 loop is CASSDLTGGRETQYF. In nucleotides, the CDR3 is TGTGCCAGCAGTGACCTGACAGGGGGAAGAGAGACCCAGTACTTC.